A few counts support the clone carrying this T cell receptor beta chain. V lost 4 bases and J 3 bases, leaving 12 bases between the germline ends. The CDR3 consists of 15 residues. Germline V gene sequence: CDR1 MNHEY, CDR2 SVGAGI. 13 Jbeta primers and 60 Vbeta primers were used for the PCR. Here immunoSEQ multiplex PCR was the method, and the copy in TCRdb shows in-frame clones only, minus some. In the table there are over 150,000 clones, roughly 79% of which are singletons. This record belongs to a study of cytomegalovirus exposure and HLA in healthy donors. V usage is TRBV6-5 and J usage is TRBJ1-4; D gene unclear. This TCR was sampled from a male donor in good health and CMV-seropositive. Source material: PBMCs. CDR3 region: CASSFGYGANEKLFF. The CDR3 DNA reads TGTGCCAGCAGTTTTGGTTACGGGGCTAATGAAAAACTGTTTTTT.